This section outlines one TCR beta chain sequence together with its context. As yet, its antigen is unknown. Per germline, CDR1 LNHDA and CDR2 SQIVND (reference sequence). V lost 7 bases, J lost 2 bases, and 8 bases stayed unmatched. The length of the CDR3 is 15 residues. The primer mix had 60 Vbeta and 13 Jbeta primers. Sequenced by immunoSEQ multiplex PCR; TCRdb stores in-frame clones only, minus some. The profile shows a few hundred thousand clones, 80% of them singletons. These data are taken from a study of cytomegalovirus exposure and HLA in healthy donors. Findings and caveats of the study: The Asian-associated ancestry cluster reportedly had fewer N-insertions than the approximately 650-donor mean in a later analysis. As a later analysis showed, a missense DCLRE1C variant was linked to trimming of TCR beta V- and J-genes.

This TCR came from a girl aged 2-15 years in good health and CMV-seronegative. Material: PBMCs. This sequence joins TRBV19 and TRBJ1-3; 7 bases are a match to TRBD1. The CDR3 DNA sequence: TGTGCCAGTAATCTCCGGACAGGCGCTGGAAACACCATATATTTT. Translating gives CASNLRTGAGNTIYF.